This T cell receptor (beta chain) emerged from a study of siplizumab effects on memory and regulatory T cells. Generated by immunoSEQ multiplex PCR, the TCRdb table keeps only in-frame clones and is missing some. In the table there are approximately 100,000 clones, over 85% of which are singletons. Trimming removed 6 bases from V and 4 bases from J; junction bases left unmatched: 9. CDR1 and CDR2 from the germline V gene are GTSNPN and SVGIG (reference sequence). The CDR3 is made up of 15 amino acids. This sequence was found in a human donor in good health. The sequenced material came from non-Treg CD4+ T cells sorted from blood. The chain is built from TRBV30 and TRBJ1-6; 7 bases line up with TRBD1. The CDR3 here is CACSSGTAYNSPLHF. The CDR3 nucleotides are TGTGCCTGCTCATCCGGGACAGCGTATAATTCACCCCTCCACTTT.